A selection of T cell receptor beta chains follows, all from one sample in a study of blood T cell repertoires in COVID-19. Generated by immunoSEQ multiplex PCR, the TCRdb table keeps only in-frame clones and is missing some. Found here are fewer than 150,000 clones, roughly 79% of them singletons; the top ten hold more than 10%. The sample was peripheral blood. These receptors all come from a human donor in a cohort sampled during active COVID-19. Both conserved end residues are part of each CDR3. The D gene is left open where the match is weak. A row's size may be missing; if present it is once, few, many or a size class.

>TRBV19|.|TRBJ1-2|.
TGTGCCAGTAGTATAACGGGGAACGGCTACACCTTC
CASSITGNGYTF
>TRBV19|.|TRBJ1-2|.
TGTGCCAGTACGTTGCAGGGACACCGATCAGGTGGCTACACCTTC
CASTLQGHRSGGYTF
>TRBV5-1|.|TRBJ1-1|.
TGCGCCAGCAGCTTAACGACCAACTCGGGCACTGAAGCTTTCTTT
CASSLTTNSGTEAFF
>TRBV3-1/TRBV3-2|.|TRBJ1-6|TRBD1
TGTGCCAGCAGCCGCCGGACAGGGGGCAATTCACCCCTCCACTTT
CASSRRTGGNSPLHF
>TRBV30|once|TRBJ2-2|.
TGTGCTAGGGAGTGGCCCACCGGGGAGCTGTTTTTT
CAREWPTGELFF
>TRBV23-1|.|TRBJ1-1|TRBD1
TGCGCCAGCAGTCAACCCGGGACAGGGGGGACTGAAGCTTTCTTT
CASSQPGTGGTEAFF
>TRBV5-1|.|TRBJ2-7|TRBD1
TGCGCCAGCAGCTTGGGACAGGGAAAATACGAGCAGTACTTC
CASSLGQGKYEQYF
>TRBV19|.|TRBJ2-5|.
TGTGCCAGTAGTGTCGACAGGAACCAAGAGACCCAGTACTTC
CASSVDRNQETQYF
>TRBV7-9|.|TRBJ1-2|.
TGTGCCAGCAGCTTAGTGACAGGAAGAGGAAAGTATGGCTACACCTTC
CASSLVTGRGKYGYTF
>TRBV7-2|once|TRBJ2-2|.
TGTGCCAGCAGCTTGGGTGGAACGGGCACCGGGGAGCTGTTTTTT
CASSLGGTGTGELFF
>TRBV10-3|.|TRBJ2-5|TRBD1
TGTGCCATCAGTGAGGAGGCAGGGGGCCAAGAGACCCAGTACTTC
CAISEEAGGQETQYF
>TRBV5-4|once|TRBJ1-3|TRBD1
TGTGCCAGCAGCATCCGGGACAGGCCTGGAAACACCATATATTTT
CASSIRDRPGNTIYF
>TRBV6-5|.|TRBJ1-5|TRBD1
TGTGCCAGCAAGCGACAGGGATCCAGTCAGCCCCAGCATTTT
CASKRQGSSQPQHF
>TRBV27|.|TRBJ2-1|.
TGTGCCAGCAGTTCCCAGGCAAGGACTCCTAATGAGCAGTTCTTC
CASSSQARTPNEQFF
>TRBV19|.|TRBJ1-2|TRBD1
TGTGCCAGTAGCACCGGGACAGGGACTAACTATGGCTACACCTTC
CASSTGTGTNYGYTF
>TRBV11-2|.|TRBJ2-1|TRBD1
TGTGCCAGCAGCCACTCGGGACAGCTTTACAATGAGCAGTTCTTC
CASSHSGQLYNEQFF
>TRBV4-2|few|TRBJ1-2|.
TGTGCCAGCAGCCAAGTTATGGCCGAGCGTGGCTACACCTTC
CASSQVMAERGYTF
>TRBV11-2|.|TRBJ1-6|.
TGTGCCAGCAGCTTAGGGAGGGGTTCACCCCTCCACTTT
CASSLGRGSPLHF
>TRBV27|.|TRBJ1-2|TRBD1
TGTGCCAGCAGTCTCGGACAGGGCCATCACTATGGCTACACCTTC
CASSLGQGHHYGYTF
>TRBV9|.|TRBJ1-1|TRBD1
TGTGCCAGCAGCCCACGACAGGGTTCAGGCACTGAAGCTTTCTTT
CASSPRQGSGTEAFF
>TRBV7-6|.|TRBJ2-1|TRBD2
TGTGCCAGCAGCCCAGGACTAGCGGTATACAATGAGCAGTTCTTC
CASSPGLAVYNEQFF
>TRBV10-1|.|TRBJ1-5|TRBD1
TGCGCCAGCAGGCGGAGACAGGGGACAGTGGGTCCAAATCAGCCCCAGCATTTT
CASRRRQGTVGPNQPQHF
>TRBV11-2|.|TRBJ2-7|.
TGTGCCAGCAGCATGGCCGCCTACGAGCAGTACTTC
CASSMAAYEQYF
>TRBV2|.|TRBJ2-7|.
TGTGCCAGCAGTGAAGCCGGACAGAGCTACGAGCAGTACTTC
CASSEAGQSYEQYF
>TRBV18|.|TRBJ1-6|TRBD1
TGTGCCAGCTCCCAGGACAGGAATAATTCACCCCTCCACTTT
CASSQDRNNSPLHF
>TRBV6-4|.|TRBJ1-1|.
TGTGCCAGCAGGCGGGAGGGATCGGGCACTGAAGCTTTCTTT
CASRREGSGTEAFF
>TRBV11-2|.|TRBJ2-3|TRBD2
TGTGCCAGCAGCCGGGGGGGAACAGATACGCAGTATTTT
CASSRGGTDTQYF
>TRBV2|.|TRBJ2-7|.
TGTGCCAGCAGTGAAGCCCCAAACAGGGTTACCGAGCAGTACTTC
CASSEAPNRVTEQYF
>TRBV29-1|few|TRBJ2-3|TRBD2
TGCAGCGTTCCTTCCTCGGGACTAGCTAGCACAGATACGCAGTATTTT
CSVPSSGLASTDTQYF
>TRBV11-2|.|TRBJ2-5|TRBD1
TGTGCCAGCAGCTTCGACAGGGAAGAGACCCAGTACTTC
CASSFDREETQYF
>TRBV3-1/TRBV3-2|.|TRBJ2-7|TRBD2
TGTGCCAGCAGCCAAAACATCACGGGGGGTAAGGATACCTACGAGCAGTACTTC
CASSQNITGGKDTYEQYF
>TRBV2|.|TRBJ1-5|.
TGTGCCAGCAAGGAGGAAATGGGCAATCAGCCCCAGCATTTT
CASKEEMGNQPQHF
>TRBV19|.|TRBJ1-1|TRBD1
TGTGCCAGTAGTATTGCCAGGGGGCACACTGAAGCTTTCTTT
CASSIARGHTEAFF
>TRBV5-1|.|TRBJ2-7|.
TGCGCCAGCAGAACAGGAGACTTATCATCCCCGTTGTCCTACGAGCAGTACTTC
CASRTGDLSSPLSYEQYF
>TRBV7-9|.|TRBJ1-1|TRBD1
TGTGCCAGCAGCCCCCCAGGGACAGGGAACACTGAAGCTTTCTTT
CASSPPGTGNTEAFF
>TRBV7-9|.|TRBJ1-2|.
TGTGCCAGCAGGGGCGGGAACTATGGCTACACCTTC
CASRGGNYGYTF
>TRBV9|once|TRBJ2-1|.
TGTGCCAGCAGCGCACCCAGCGGCCATGAGCAGTTCTTC
CASSAPSGHEQFF
>TRBV6-5|once|TRBJ1-1|TRBD1
TGTGCCAGCAGACTGACAGGGGGGATGAACACTGAAGCTTTCTTT
CASRLTGGMNTEAFF
>TRBV7-8|.|TRBJ1-5|.
TGTGCCAGCAGCTTAGCGTGGGGACTAGAGGGTAATCAGCCCCAGCATTTT
CASSLAWGLEGNQPQHF
>TRBV10-3|few|TRBJ2-7|.
TGTGCCATCAGCCCCGGGGGTCGCTCCGAGCAGTACTTC
CAISPGGRSEQYF
>TRBV4-1|.|TRBJ2-2|TRBD2
TGCGCCAGCAGCCAAGTGTTGCTTAGCGGGGGGGCTAACACCGGGGAGCTGTTTTTT
CASSQVLLSGGANTGELFF
>TRBV5-4|.|TRBJ2-1|TRBD2
TGTGCCAGCAGACTGACTAGCGGGGGCCTGAGCTCCTACAATGAGCAGTTCTTC
CASRLTSGGLSSYNEQFF
>TRBV5-1|.|TRBJ1-5|.
TGCGCCAGCAGCTTGGAAGGGGGCAATCAGCCCCAGCATTTT
CASSLEGGNQPQHF
>TRBV7-6|.|TRBJ2-7|TRBD1
TGTGCCAGCAGCTTAGTACGGCCGGGACAGGGAGCAGCCTACGAGCAGTACTTC
CASSLVRPGQGAAYEQYF
>TRBV5-8|.|TRBJ1-2|.
TGTGCCAGCAGCTTGGGCGGAGACTCAATTAACTATGGCTACACCTTC
CASSLGGDSINYGYTF
>TRBV27|.|TRBJ2-1|TRBD1
TGTGCCAGCGGGAGGTTCCCTTCGGGACAGGGCTCCTACAATGAGCAGTTCTTC
CASGRFPSGQGSYNEQFF
>TRBV3-1/TRBV3-2|.|TRBJ2-3|.
TGTGCCAGCAGGCAGATGTTAAGCACAGATACGCAGTATTTT
CASRQMLSTDTQYF
>TRBV7-3|once|TRBJ1-1|TRBD1
TGTGCCAGCAGCTTAAGGGGACAGGGCGGAACTGAAGCTTTCTTT
CASSLRGQGGTEAFF
>TRBV3-1/TRBV3-2|few|TRBJ1-2|.
TGTGCCAGCAGCCAAGATTGGCAGGGCCATGGCTACACCTTC
CASSQDWQGHGYTF
>TRBV5-4|.|TRBJ2-1|TRBD1
TGTGCCAGCAATCCGAAGGGACAGGGCTACAATGAGCAGTTCTTC
CASNPKGQGYNEQFF
>TRBV29-1|.|TRBJ1-6|TRBD1
TGCAGCGTTAGGACAGGGGGGAATTCACCCCTCCACTTT
CSVRTGGNSPLHF
>TRBV27|.|TRBJ2-5|.
TGTGCCAGCAGTCTCTCGACAGTACAAGAGACCCAGTACTTC
CASSLSTVQETQYF
>TRBV5-1|.|TRBJ2-7|TRBD1
TGCGCCAGCAGCTTGGGAGGGACAGGGTACTACGAGCAGTACTTC
CASSLGGTGYYEQYF
>TRBV5-1|few|TRBJ2-2|TRBD2
TGCGCCAGCAGCTCACCTCGGGGGGGCGGATATGTAGACACCGGGGAGCTGTTTTTT
CASSSPRGGGYVDTGELFF
>TRBV2|.|TRBJ2-6|TRBD1
TGTGCCAGCAGCAAGGACAGGAGCCCTGGGGCCAACGTCCTGACTTTC
CASSKDRSPGANVLTF
>TRBV2|.|TRBJ1-6|.
TGTGCCAGCAGTGAAAGGAGGCCCGGGGGGAATTCACCCCTCCACTTT
CASSERRPGGNSPLHF
>TRBV3-1/TRBV3-2|.|TRBJ2-7|TRBD2
TGTGCCAGCAGCCAAGGTCTAGCGGGGTACGAGCAGTACTTC
CASSQGLAGYEQYF
>TRBV6-5|.|TRBJ1-5|TRBD1
TGTGCCAGCAGTAAGCAGGGGGTACGGAATCAGCCCCAGCATTTT
CASSKQGVRNQPQHF
>TRBV2|.|TRBJ1-2|TRBD1
TGTGCCAGCAGTGGGGACAGGGGAAATGGCTACACCTTC
CASSGDRGNGYTF